This T cell receptor beta chain was retrieved from a study of T cell responses to AZD1222 COVID-19 vaccine. Trimming took 7 bases from V and 9 from J; bases not matched to a gene: 6. The germline CDR1 and CDR2 sequences are WNHNN and SYGVQD (reference sequence). The CDR3 length is 13 residues. Repertoires were generated with immunoSEQ multiplex PCR, while TCRdb's copy carries only in-frame clones and drops some. Of around 130,000 clones in the sample, over 75% were seen once. Specimen: peripheral blood, collected on day 0 of AZD1222 vaccination. The rearrangement links TRBV10-1 to TRBJ2-1; 10 bases are shared with TRBD2. The sequence was obtained from an adult in good health. In DNA, the CDR3 is TGCGCCAGCAAGAGCGGGGGGGCGGGTGAGCAGTTCTTC. The encoded protein is CASKSGGAGEQFF.